Listed below are T cell receptor beta chains from one sample, sequenced in a study of blood T cell repertoires in COVID-19. Generated by immunoSEQ multiplex PCR, the TCRdb table keeps only in-frame clones and is missing some. Here the sample spans fewer than 300,000 clones, about 85% being singletons. The sample consisted of peripheral blood. The receptors derive from a human donor in a cohort sampled during active COVID-19. Each CDR3 is given with its conserved first and last residue. Fields, in order: D gene, V gene, clone size, J gene, CDR3 protein, CDR3 DNA. The D gene is left open where the match is weak. Rows may omit the clone size; those that give it use once, few, many or a size class.

>NA|TRBV3-1/TRBV3-2|NA|TRBJ2-5
CASAQLGETQYF
TGTGCCAGCGCCCAACTTGGAGAGACCCAGTACTTC
>NA|TRBV5-1|once|TRBJ2-5
CASSYRQDAMTQYF
TGCGCCAGCAGCTATAGACAGGACGCTATGACCCAGTACTTC
>NA|TRBV19|once|TRBJ1-5
CASSGIPGQGNQPQHF
TGTGCCAGTAGTGGCATTCCGGGACAAGGGAATCAGCCCCAGCATTTT
>NA|TRBV12-3/TRBV12-4|NA|TRBJ1-1
CASGSTSNTEAFF
TGTGCCAGCGGGTCGACTTCAAACACTGAAGCTTTCTTT
>TRBD2|TRBV6-1|NA|TRBJ2-5
CASSEREGPETQYF
TGTGCCAGCAGTGAGCGGGAGGGCCCGGAGACCCAGTACTTC
>NA|TRBV5-6|NA|TRBJ2-3
CASSLRGNTDTQYF
TGTGCCAGCAGCCTCAGGGGAAACACAGATACGCAGTATTTT
>TRBD2|TRBV10-1|NA|TRBJ2-1
CASSEASGYEQFF
TGCGCCAGCAGTGAGGCTAGCGGGTATGAGCAGTTCTTC
>TRBD2|TRBV7-6|NA|TRBJ2-1
CASSLARVEAGTRVRYNEQFF
TGTGCCAGCAGCTTAGCGCGGGTGGAGGCAGGGACTAGAGTTAGGTACAATGAGCAGTTCTTC
>NA|TRBV9|NA|TRBJ1-2
CASSAIIIEVGYGYTF
TGTGCCAGCAGCGCAATTATAATCGAGGTAGGCTATGGCTACACCTTC
>TRBD2|TRBV12-3/TRBV12-4|NA|TRBJ2-1
CASSFQAGVLF
TGTGCCAGCAGTTTTCAGGCGGGAGTCCTCTTC
>TRBD2|TRBV9|NA|TRBJ2-3
CASSGGTSVYTQYF
TGTGCCAGCAGCGGAGGGACTAGTGTCTATACGCAGTATTTT
>TRBD1|TRBV2|NA|TRBJ2-3
CASGETGVPTDTQYF
TGTGCCAGCGGAGAGACAGGGGTTCCAACAGATACGCAGTATTTT
>TRBD1|TRBV3-1/TRBV3-2|once|TRBJ2-2
CASSQTRDRLTGELFF
TGTGCCAGCAGCCAAACGAGGGACAGACTAACCGGGGAGCTGTTTTTT
>NA|TRBV6-5|NA|TRBJ2-2
CASRVGGPSGELFF
TGTGCCAGCAGGGTTGGAGGACCTTCCGGGGAGCTGTTTTTT
>TRBD1|TRBV9|NA|TRBJ1-2
CASSVNRGPESGYTF
TGTGCCAGCAGCGTAAACAGGGGGCCAGAGAGTGGCTACACCTTC
>NA|TRBV6-5|NA|TRBJ1-6
CASSYLSPNSPLHF
TGTGCCAGCAGTTACTTATCCCCGAATTCACCCCTCCACTTT
>NA|TRBV4-2|NA|TRBJ2-3
CASSQEAAQYF
TGTGCCAGCAGCCAAGAGGCGGCGCAGTATTTT
>TRBD2|TRBV7-6|NA|TRBJ2-2
CASSLDGGGPNTGELFF
TGTGCCAGCAGCTTAGATGGGGGAGGGCCGAACACCGGGGAGCTGTTTTTT
>TRBD1|TRBV5-5|NA|TRBJ2-6
CASSLDGTGPGANVLTF
TGTGCCAGCAGCTTAGACGGGACAGGGCCCGGGGCCAACGTCCTGACTTTC
>TRBD1|TRBV5-6|once|TRBJ1-2
CASSLDRVGGYTF
TGTGCCAGCAGCTTAGACAGGGTGGGTGGCTACACCTTC
>NA|TRBV12-3/TRBV12-4|NA|TRBJ1-5
CASRGGGGQPQHF
TGTGCCAGCAGGGGGGGAGGAGGTCAGCCCCAGCATTTT
>TRBD1|TRBV27|NA|TRBJ1-6
CASRRTGGNSPLHF
TGTGCCAGCAGGCGGACAGGGGGTAATTCACCCCTCCACTTT
>TRBD1|TRBV30|NA|TRBJ2-2
CAWSADRVGTGELFF
TGTGCCTGGAGTGCGGACAGGGTAGGCACCGGGGAGCTGTTTTTT
>NA|TRBV5-6|NA|TRBJ2-7
CASSLLQSYEQYF
TGTGCCAGCAGCTTGTTACAGTCTTACGAGCAGTACTTC
>NA|TRBV7-3|NA|TRBJ2-1
CASSLNVGGEQFF
TGTGCCAGCAGCTTAAATGTTGGAGGTGAGCAGTTCTTC
>NA|TRBV30|NA|TRBJ1-3
CAWSAGAVSGNTIYF
TGTGCCTGGAGTGCAGGGGCCGTCTCTGGAAACACCATATATTTT
>TRBD1|TRBV27|NA|TRBJ2-1
CASSQDRGYEQFF
TGTGCCAGCAGTCAAGACAGGGGATATGAGCAGTTCTTC
>NA|TRBV20-1|NA|TRBJ1-1
CSLGGRTEAFF
TGCAGCCTAGGGGGTCGCACTGAAGCTTTCTTT
>NA|TRBV28|NA|TRBJ1-2
CASSLPGKYGYTF
TGTGCCAGCAGCCTCCCGGGGAAATACGGCTACACCTTC
>TRBD1|TRBV15|NA|TRBJ1-4
CATSRAGTAEKLFF
TGTGCCACCAGCAGGGCCGGGACAGCTGAAAAACTGTTTTTT
>NA|TRBV6-5|NA|TRBJ1-3
CASSYGAGTDGNTIYF
TGTGCCAGCAGTTATGGGGCGGGAACAGATGGAAACACCATATATTTT
>NA|TRBV30|NA|TRBJ1-5
CAWSRQTNQPQHF
TGTGCCTGGAGTCGACAGACCAATCAGCCCCAGCATTTT
>TRBD1|TRBV7-6|NA|TRBJ2-5
CASSLNSGQGSETQYF
TGTGCCAGCAGCTTGAACAGTGGACAGGGCTCGGAGACCCAGTACTTC
>NA|TRBV20-1|NA|TRBJ2-5
CAVLVGETQYF
TGCGCCGTCCTAGTCGGGGAGACCCAGTACTTC
>NA|TRBV19|once|TRBJ1-5
CASSIGLPFDSYSNQPQHF
TGTGCCAGTAGTATAGGTCTCCCCTTCGACAGTTATAGCAATCAGCCCCAGCATTTT
>NA|TRBV7-9|NA|TRBJ2-3
CASSLGGGRMSTDTQYF
TGTGCCAGCAGCTTAGGGGGCGGCAGAATGAGCACAGATACGCAGTATTTT
>NA|TRBV18|few|TRBJ2-1
CASSPGGSEQFF
TGTGCCAGCTCACCTGGGGGGAGTGAGCAGTTCTTC